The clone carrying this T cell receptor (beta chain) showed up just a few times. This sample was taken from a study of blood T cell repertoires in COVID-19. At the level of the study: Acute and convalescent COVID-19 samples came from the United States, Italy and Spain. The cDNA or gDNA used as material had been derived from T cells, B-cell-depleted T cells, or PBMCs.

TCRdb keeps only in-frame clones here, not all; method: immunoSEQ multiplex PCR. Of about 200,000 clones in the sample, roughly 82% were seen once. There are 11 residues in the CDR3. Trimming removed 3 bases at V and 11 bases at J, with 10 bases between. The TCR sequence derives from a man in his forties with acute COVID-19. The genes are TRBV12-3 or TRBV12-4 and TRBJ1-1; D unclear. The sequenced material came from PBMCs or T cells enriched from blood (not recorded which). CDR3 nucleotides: TGTGCCAGCAGTTTTCAGGCGGGGGCTTTCTTT. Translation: CASSFQAGAFF.